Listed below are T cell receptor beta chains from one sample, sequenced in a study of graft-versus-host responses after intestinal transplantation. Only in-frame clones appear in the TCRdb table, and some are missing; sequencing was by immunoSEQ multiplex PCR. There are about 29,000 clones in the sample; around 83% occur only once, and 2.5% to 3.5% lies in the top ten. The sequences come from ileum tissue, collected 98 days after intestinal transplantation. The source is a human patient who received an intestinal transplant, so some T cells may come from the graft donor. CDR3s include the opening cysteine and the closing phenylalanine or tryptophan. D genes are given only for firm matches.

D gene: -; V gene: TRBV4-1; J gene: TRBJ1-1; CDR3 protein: CASSQGQLNTEAFF
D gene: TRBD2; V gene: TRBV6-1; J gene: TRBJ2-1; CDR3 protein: CASSATSGGAAYNEQFF
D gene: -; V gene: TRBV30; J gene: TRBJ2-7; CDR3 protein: CAWSVGYEQYF
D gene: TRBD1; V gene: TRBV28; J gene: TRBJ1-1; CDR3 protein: CASTADREYAEAFF
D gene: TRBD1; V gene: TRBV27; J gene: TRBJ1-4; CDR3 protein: CASRGTWTGEKLFF
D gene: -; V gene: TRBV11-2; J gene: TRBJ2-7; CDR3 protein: CASSFSGSYEQYF
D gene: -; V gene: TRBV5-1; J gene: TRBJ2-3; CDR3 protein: CASSPQGGQQDTQYF
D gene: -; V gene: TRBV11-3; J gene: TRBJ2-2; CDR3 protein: CASSPDRANTGELFF
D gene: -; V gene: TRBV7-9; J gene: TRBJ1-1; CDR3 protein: CASSLALGAAEAFF
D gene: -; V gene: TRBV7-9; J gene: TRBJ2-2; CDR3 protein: CASSFSRNTGELFF
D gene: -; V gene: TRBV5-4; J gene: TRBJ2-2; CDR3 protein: CASSKQWGNTGELFF
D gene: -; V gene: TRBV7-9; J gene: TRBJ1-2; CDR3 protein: CASSLGQRYTF
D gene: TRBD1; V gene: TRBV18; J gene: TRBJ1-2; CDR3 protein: CASSPGQGYLYGYTF
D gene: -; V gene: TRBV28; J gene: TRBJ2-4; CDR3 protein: CATTPRRQLAKNIQYF
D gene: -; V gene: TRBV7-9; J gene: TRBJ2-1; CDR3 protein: CASSPKGGNSYNEQFF
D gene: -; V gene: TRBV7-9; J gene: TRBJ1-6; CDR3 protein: CASSPLLDVQGNSPLHF
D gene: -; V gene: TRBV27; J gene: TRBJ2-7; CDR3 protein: CASSKGGYEQYF